The source of this TCR beta chain is a study of control samples from healthy donors and cancer patients. The data were produced by immunoSEQ multiplex PCR, yet TCRdb's version contains in-frame clones alone and is incomplete. The sample comprises 75,000 to 100,000 clones, roughly 90% of which are singletons, and around 5.8% rests with the top ten. V shed 5 bases and J 5 bases; nucleotides not matched to a gene: 8. Germline assignment: CDR1 GTSNPN and CDR2 SVGIG (reference sequence). There are 13 residues in the CDR3. The source of this sequence is a man over 45 in good health. The specimen was blood. This chain uses TRBV30 with TRBJ1-1; 7 bases align to TRBD1. The DNA for the CDR3 is TGTGCCTGGGACCGACAGGGCGGAACTGAAGCTTTCTTT. Translating it yields CAWDRQGGTEAFF.